The following is a TCR beta chain sequence with its context. Its antigen is not known. This specimen belongs to a study of cytomegalovirus exposure and HLA in healthy donors. Study-wide results and caveats: Earlier results showed most TCR beta V segments being productive about 87% or about 30% of the time.

J gave up 4 bases and V 7 bases, and 4 bases lay outside the gene matches. The germline V gene has CDR1 SEHNR and CDR2 FQNEAQ (reference sequence). The CDR3 extends over 14 amino acids. The PCR employed 60 Vbeta primers together with 13 Jbeta primers. Sequencing was performed with immunoSEQ multiplex PCR; in TCRdb, only in-frame clones are kept and a portion is missing. The data contain around 130,000 clones, approximately 78% of them singletons. This TCR came from a man in his forties or fifties in good health and CMV-seronegative. Sequenced sample: PBMCs. V and J are TRBV7-9 and TRBJ1-6; 7 positions match TRBD1. In DNA form, the CDR3 reads TGTGCCAGCACCTTGGGACAGTATAATTCACCCCTCCACTTT. Amino acid sequence: CASTLGQYNSPLHF.